Shown below are 4 T cell receptor beta chains from a single sample sequenced in a study of shared T cell receptors in the human thymus. The protocol was immunoSEQ multiplex PCR, while the TCRdb copy is restricted to in-frame clones and leaves out a portion. The table has 500,000 to 750,000 clones, more than 75% seen once. The data were also submitted as part of a second study, on human thymus T cells.

Material: thymocytes. These receptor sequences come from a boy under two years old with a congenital heart defect.

As DNA, the CDR3 is TGTGCCAGCAGTCGCGCAGGACAGGCCAATGAGCAGTTCTTC. Translated, it gives CASSRAGQANEQFF. The chain couples TRBV6-5 to TRBJ2-1, with 7 positions matching TRBD1. There are 14 residues in the CDR3. V shed 5 bases and J 6 bases; nucleotides not matched to a gene: 7. Germline loops: CDR1 MNHEY, CDR2 SVGAGI.

This chain connects TRBV19 to TRBJ2-7, with TRBD1 matching over 9 bases. The CDR3 has 14 residues. Germline V gene lookup returns CDR1 LNHDA and CDR2 SQIVND (reference sequence). Trimming took 6 bases from V and 5 from J; bases not matched to a gene: 8. CDR3 DNA sequence: TGTGCCAGTAGCCCCCAGGACAGGGGCGACGAGCAGTACTTC. It is translated as CASSPQDRGDEQYF.

The gene calls are TRBV4-3 and TRBJ1-1; D call uncertain. From germline, CDR1 is LGHNA and CDR2 YSLEER. V was clipped by 7 bases and J by 1 base, with 16 bases between them. The CDR3 sequence is 15 residues long. This chain's CDR3 is CASTPSKQPNTEAFF. The DNA for the CDR3 is TGCGCCAGCACCCCTTCGAAACAACCGAACACTGAAGCTTTCTTT.

The chain uses TRBV4-2 and TRBJ2-3; TRBD2 agrees at 10 bases. The junction had 13 bases not matched to a gene; V was cut back by 0 bases and J by 4 bases. This CDR3 comprises 19 residues. Germline V gene sequence: CDR1 LGHNA, CDR2 YNFKEQ. This chain's CDR3 is CASSQDVLPGLAHSDTQYF. For the CDR3, the DNA is TGTGCCAGCAGCCAAGATGTATTACCGGGACTAGCGCATTCAGATACGCAGTATTTT.